The T cell receptor beta chain under discussion was sequenced for a study of T cells in Graves' hyperthyroidism and ophthalmopathy. Study-wide background: Peripheral blood specimens were obtained at initial diagnosis, prior to any treatment.

Regions amplified from RNA transcripts were the TCR beta CDR3 regions. Initially, a first-round RT-PCR of the TCR CDR3 employed the HTBI primer set. TCRdb called the multiplex PCR reads again in MiXCR, with one record for every CDR3 protein. The sample carries roughly 740,000 distinct CDR3 sequences, about a sixth recorded once. Germline V gene sequence: CDR1 SQVTM, CDR2 ANQGSEA. V lost 3 bases and J lost 5, with 7 bases in between. The CDR3 loop spans 11 amino acids. The TCR was taken from a man aged 18 to 29 with Graves' hyperthyroidism. The sample was blood. The chain has TRBV29-1 and TRBJ1-2; D gene ambiguous. CDR3 amino acids: CSVEKGYGYTF. The DNA of the CDR3 is TGCAGCGTTGAGAAGGGTTATGGCTACACCTTC.